One and the same sample provided the 29 T cell receptor beta chains below, sequenced in a study of Graves' ophthalmopathy and Graves' hyperthyroidism. TCR beta CDR3 regions were amplified from RNA transcripts. RT-PCR with HTBI primers came first, then second-round multiplex PCR. In TCRdb, the multiplex PCR reads were re-called with MiXCR into one record per CDR3 protein. The profile covers hundreds of thousands of distinct CDR3 sequences, with 20% to 25% appearing a single time and roughly 6.9% taken by the ten largest. The material sequenced was peripheral blood. Receptor source: a young woman with stable Graves' hyperthyroidism. Some clones in this sample may be carry-over from other donors' samples.

This clonotype has a count of ten or more. The V call is TRBV7-9, the J call TRBJ1-1; perhaps TRBD1 as D (5 bases). The CDR3 loop spans 14 amino acids. Trimming stripped 5 bases from V and 3 bases from J, with 13 bases between. The germline CDR1 and CDR2 sequences are SEHNR and FQNEAQ (reference sequence). CDR3 sequence (DNA): TGTGCCAGCAGCCCTCACCTAGGGGACACTGAAGCTTTCTTT. Its protein product is CASSPHLGDTEAFF.

In this sample, this clonotype turned up many times. This rearrangement joins TRBV29-1 to TRBJ1-5, with TRBD1 identical over 9 bases. CDR3 length: 14 amino acids. V dropped 7 bases and J dropped 2; count of bases not matched to a gene: 6. Germline CDR1 is SQVTM and CDR2 is ANQGSEA. The CDR3 region has the DNA TGCAGCGCGGGACAGGGCAGCGGCAATCAGCCCCAGCATTTT. It translates to CSAGQGSGNQPQHF. Variable domain in full (rest from reference TRBV29-1 and TRBJ1-5): SAVISQKPSRDICQRGTSLTIQCQVDSQVTMMFWYRQQPGQSLTLIATANQGSEATYESGFVIDKFPISRPNLTFSTLTVSNMSPEDSSIYLCSAGQGSGNQPQHFGDGTRLSIL.

In its sample, this clonotype was seen many times. J is TRBJ2-4 and V is TRBV6-5, with TRBD1 as a possible D gene (6 bases). Germline assignment: CDR1 MNHEY and CDR2 SVGAGI. The V end lost 0 bases, the J end lost 6 bases, and 15 bases lay between the germline ends. The CDR3 sequence is 16 residues long. The CDR3 reads CASSYSSGGRGNIQYF. In DNA, the CDR3 is TGTGCCAGCAGTTACTCGAGTGGGGGCCGAGGAAACATTCAGTACTTC.

This clonotype appeared many times. The V gene is TRBV12-5, the J gene TRBJ1-2; 9 bases agree with TRBD1. With 1 base clipped from V and 7 bases from J, the junction kept 13 bases outside the gene matches. In germline, CDR1 is LGHNT, CDR2 FRNRAP. This CDR3 has 17 residues. The CDR3 region is CASGLAPLRDRAVGYTF. In DNA form, the CDR3 reads TGTGCTAGTGGTTTGGCCCCACTCCGGGACAGGGCTGTTGGCTACACCTTC.

This clonotype came up many times. The rearrangement joins TRBV5-1 to TRBJ1-1; weak D call: TRBD1 (6 bases). CDR3 length: 16 residues. Germline CDR1 and CDR2: SGHRS and YFSETQ. The V and J ends lost 0 bases and 0 bases respectively, with 12 bases between them. CDR3 bases: TGCGCCAGCAGCTTGGCGGTGGGGGGCATGAACACTGAAGCTTTCTTT. This translates into CASSLAVGGMNTEAFF.

The gene calls are TRBV12-3 or TRBV12-4 and TRBJ1-5, with 7 nucleotides matching TRBD1. This CDR3 is 16 amino acids long. Losses at the gene ends were 3 bases for V and 6 bases for J; bases not matched to a gene: 11. CDR3 DNA sequence: TGTGCCAGCAGTTTGGGGTCTACAGGGGCTGTTCAGCCCCAGCATTTT. Its translation: CASSLGSTGAVQPQHF.

This clonotype was counted many times. The chain uses TRBV27 and TRBJ1-6; no firm D call. There are 19 residues in the CDR3. With 3 bases removed from V and 0 bases from J, the gap between germline ends came to 18 bases. CDR1 is MNHEY and CDR2 is SMNVEV in the germline V gene (reference sequence). The CDR3 DNA sequence: TGTGCCAGCAGTTTCTCCCCGGCCCTAGATGGCTCCTATAATTCACCCCTCCACTTT. Its protein is CASSFSPALDGSYNSPLHF.

This clonotype was detected only a few times. The rearrangement uses TRBV29-1 and TRBJ1-5; tentative D call: TRBD1 (5 bases). Trimming stripped 4 bases from V and 0 bases from J, with 10 bases between. This CDR3 region has 14 residues. CDR1 is SQVTM, CDR2 ANQGSEA, per germline. The CDR3 DNA reads TGCAGCGTTGGTGTGGGGGATAGCAATCAGCCCCAGCATTTT. This gives the protein CSVGVGDSNQPQHF.

This clonotype showed up many times. CDR3 DNA: TGCGCCAGCAGCTGGACAGGGGGTAACGAGCAGTACTTC. It encodes CASSWTGGNEQYF. V is TRBV5-1 and J is TRBJ2-7; 10 positions agree with TRBD1. J was trimmed by 5 bases and V by 3 bases; bases with no gene match: 2. The CDR3 runs 13 residues. From germline, CDR1 is SGHRS and CDR2 YFSETQ.

This clonotype has at least ten counts. The rearrangement joins TRBV11-2 to TRBJ1-2; D uncertain. Trimming removed 0 bases at V and 6 bases at J, with 14 bases between. This CDR3 is built from 15 residues. CDR1 is SGHAT, CDR2 FQNNGV, per germline. The CDR3 loop is CASSLEPWGQNGYTF. Here the CDR3 DNA reads TGTGCCAGCAGCTTAGAACCTTGGGGTCAGAATGGCTACACCTTC.

This clonotype has a count of ten or more. The rearrangement joins TRBV20-1 to TRBJ1-1; D is unclear. The CDR3 spans 13 residues. V lost 5 bases and J lost 0, with 10 bases in between. Germline V CDR1 and CDR2: DFQATT, SNEGSKA (reference sequence). CDR3 amino acids: CSAPESLNTEAFF. DNA for the CDR3: TGCAGTGCTCCCGAGTCTTTGAACACTGAAGCTTTCTTT.

This chain connects TRBV20-1 to TRBJ2-7; 11 bases match TRBD2. Germline CDR1 is DFQATT and CDR2 is SNEGSKA (reference sequence). The CDR3 extends over 14 amino acids. With 0 bases clipped from V and 4 bases from J, the junction kept 2 bases outside the gene matches. CDR3 sequence reads: CSARERTSGYEQYF. The CDR3 coding sequence is TGCAGTGCTAGAGAGAGGACTAGCGGGTACGAGCAGTACTTC.

This clonotype occurred many times. The chain joins TRBV19 to TRBJ2-4, with D unclear. CDR1 is LNHDA, CDR2 SQIVND, per germline (reference sequence). The CDR3 extends over 13 amino acids. The V end was cut by 0 bases, the J end by 8 bases, with 8 bases between. CDR3 in amino acids: CASSIDPWDIQYF. DNA of the CDR3: TGTGCCAGTAGTATAGATCCGTGGGACATTCAGTACTTC.

Turning to this clonotype: Given the absence of the conserved phenylalanine or tryptophan at the CDR3 end, a read error is likely. The gene calls are TRBV27 and TRBJ1-2; 8 bases are shared with TRBD1. In germline, CDR1 is MNHEY, CDR2 SMNVEV (reference sequence). V lost 8 bases to trimming and J lost 3 bases; unmatched junction nucleotides: 14. There are 16 residues in the CDR3. DNA for the CDR3: TGTGCCAGCCTACCCGAGACAGGGGCCATTGACTATGGCTACACCTCC. This encodes CASLPETGAIDYGYTS.

This clonotype has only a few counts. The chain couples TRBV9 to TRBJ2-7; tentative D call: TRBD2 (6 bases). The CDR3 sequence is 13 residues long. Trimming pared 3 bases from V and 3 bases from J, leaving 10 bases between. The germline V gene has CDR1 SGDLS and CDR2 YYNGEE. CDR3 residues: CASSGDLYYEQYF. The DNA of the CDR3 is TGTGCCAGCAGCGGGGACTTGTACTACGAGCAGTACTTC.

The rearrangement joins TRBV6-2 or TRBV6-3 to TRBJ2-7; no clear D gene. This CDR3 comprises 11 residues. Germline V gene sequence: CDR1 MNHEY, CDR2 SVGEGT. V gave up 5 bases and J gave up 6 bases, with 8 bases separating them. CDR3 amino acids: CASSRKIEQYF. DNA of the CDR3: TGTGCCAGCAGTCGTAAGATCGAGCAGTACTTC.

V gene TRBV6-5 combines with J gene TRBJ2-5; unclear D gene. Germline V gene data show CDR1 as MNHEY and CDR2 as SVGAGI. Trimming took off 0 bases at V and 1 base at J, with 9 bases between the two ends. CDR3 length: 15 residues. CDR3 sequence reads: CASSYSPGSQETQYF. The DNA of the CDR3 is TGTGCCAGCAGTTACTCGCCAGGCAGCCAAGAGACCCAGTACTTC.

The chain recombines TRBV6-1 with TRBJ1-5, with D possibly being TRBD1 (6 bases). Trimming pared 3 bases from V and 5 bases from J, leaving 14 bases between. CDR1 and CDR2 from the germline V gene are MNHNS and SASEGT. The CDR3 extends over 15 amino acids. The CDR3 coding sequence is TGTGCCAGCAGTGAGGTTAGGGGGGGCCATCAGCCCCAGCATTTT. It codes for CASSEVRGGHQPQHF.

This clonotype was seen ten or more times. This chain links TRBV2 with TRBJ2-7; 7 bases line up with TRBD2. V dropped 4 bases and J dropped 2; count of bases not matched to a gene: 8. Germline assignment: CDR1 SNHLY and CDR2 FYNNEI. The CDR3 is 15 residues long. The chain's CDR3 is CASSAMAGEAYEQYF. CDR3 sequence (DNA): TGTGCCAGCAGTGCCATGGCGGGAGAAGCCTACGAGCAGTACTTC.

This clonotype was observed at least ten times. The rearrangement links TRBV7-3 to TRBJ2-7, with 7 bases identical to TRBD1. CDR1 and CDR2 (germline): SGHTA, FQGTGA. The V gene end was trimmed by 5 bases and the J gene end by 6 bases; junction bases not matched to a gene: 7. The CDR3 is made up of 13 amino acids. Written as DNA, the CDR3 is TGTGCCAGCAGCCCAGGACAGGCCCCCGAGCAGTACTTC. Amino acid sequence: CASSPGQAPEQYF. Full variable domain (remainder filled in from reference TRBV7-3 and TRBJ2-7): GAGVSQTPSNKVTEKGKYVELRCDPISGHTALYWYRQSLGQGPEFLIYFQGTGAADDSGLPNDRFFAVRPEGSVSTLKIQRTERGDSAVYLCASSPGQAPEQYFGPGTRLTVT.

This clonotype was counted ten times or more. The V call is TRBV6-4, the J call TRBJ2-6, with a tentative D call TRBD2 (6 bases). CDR1 is MRHNA and CDR2 is SNTAGT in the germline V gene. CDR3 size: 16 residues. Deletions cut 2 bases from V and 4 bases from J, with 12 bases between. CDR3 amino acids: CASSDDGGVGANVLTF. CDR3 in DNA: TGTGCCAGCAGTGACGACGGGGGAGTCGGGGCCAACGTCCTGACTTTC.

This clonotype was counted many times. The chain has TRBV6-4 and TRBJ2-2; D gene uncertain. Trimming stripped 4 bases from V and 0 bases from J, with 6 bases between. Germline-derived CDR1 and CDR2 are MRHNA and SNTAGT. CDR3 length equals 14 residues. The CDR3 nucleotides read TGTGCCAGCAGTGGTTTCGCGAACACCGGGGAGCTGTTTTTT. It encodes CASSGFANTGELFF.

The sample holds many counts of this clonotype. The genes are TRBV27 and TRBJ2-6, with no clear D. The V gene's germline CDR1 is MNHEY and CDR2 SMNVEV (reference sequence). There are 16 residues in the CDR3. The V end lost 2 bases, the J end lost 0 bases, and 8 bases lay between the germline ends. Written as DNA, the CDR3 is TGTGCCAGCAGTTTAATCCTGAGCTCTGGGGCCAACGTCCTGACTTTC. Translation gives CASSLILSSGANVLTF. Drawing the rest from reference TRBV27 and TRBJ2-6, the complete variable domain is EAQVTQNPRYLITVTGKKLTVTCSQNMNHEYMSWYRQDPGLGLRQIYYSMNVEVTDKGDVPEGYKVSRKEKRNFPLILESPSPNQTSLYFCASSLILSSGANVLTFGAGSRLTVL.

The chain uses TRBV5-1 and TRBJ2-2, with 8 bases that match TRBD1. V was clipped by 5 bases and J by 5 bases; unmatched bases: 5. The CDR3 loop spans 14 amino acids. Germline V gives CDR1 SGHRS, CDR2 YFSETQ. The CDR3 nucleotides read TGCGCCAGCAGGCCGGGACAGGAAACCGGGGAGCTGTTTTTT. It yields the protein CASRPGQETGELFF. Based on the CDR3 plus reference TRBV5-1 and TRBJ2-2, the full variable domain is KAGVTQTPRYLIKTRGQQVTLSCSPISGHRSVSWYQQTPGQGLQFLFEYFSETQRNKGNFPGRFSGRQFSNSRSEMNVSTLELGDSALYLCASRPGQETGELFFGEGSRLTVL.

This rearrangement joins TRBV11-2 to TRBJ2-3, with a possible D match to TRBD2 (5 bases). From germline, CDR1 is SGHAT and CDR2 FQNNGV. The CDR3 has 17 amino acids. V lost 3 bases, J lost 1 base, and 17 bases lay in between. CDR3 in amino acids: CASSFSPGSAGTDTQYF. The CDR3 nucleotides are TGTGCCAGCAGCTTCTCCCCGGGGAGCGCTGGCACAGATACGCAGTATTTT.

This clonotype was observed at least ten times. This chain links TRBV2 with TRBJ2-7; 10 bases are shared with TRBD2. Germline V gene sequence: CDR1 SNHLY, CDR2 FYNNEI. The CDR3 loop spans 18 amino acids. V shed 2 bases and J 5 bases; nucleotides not matched to a gene: 15. This CDR3 reads CASSERAGGPLALDEQYF. The CDR3 bases are TGTGCCAGCAGTGAAAGAGCGGGAGGGCCCTTAGCTTTAGACGAGCAGTACTTC. Looking up the rest from reference TRBV2 and TRBJ2-7 gives the full variable domain: EPEVTQTPSHQVTQMGQEVILRCVPISNHLYFYWYRQILGQKVEFLVSFYNNEISEKSEIFDDQFSVERPDGSNFTLKIRSTKLEDSAMYFCASSERAGGPLALDEQYFGPGTRLTVT.

This clonotype was seen at least ten times. The chain joins TRBV5-6 to TRBJ1-1, with D unclear. The ends were cut back, 3 bases at V and 1 base at J, with 13 bases in the middle. Germline CDR1 SGHDT, CDR2 YYEEEE. CDR3 length: 15 amino acids. CDR3 DNA: TGTGCCAGCAGCTCCTGGTTCTGGCGGAACACTGAAGCTTTCTTT. Its protein is CASSSWFWRNTEAFF.

This clonotype was seen more than once but under ten times. CDR3 in amino acids: CASRADRGANQPQHF. In DNA, the CDR3 is TGTGCCAGCAGAGCGGACAGGGGAGCTAATCAGCCCCAGCATTTT. The genes are TRBV6-1 and TRBJ1-5, with TRBD1 identical over 9 bases. The V gene end was trimmed by 6 bases and the J gene end by 4 bases; junction bases not matched to a gene: 7. The germline V gene encodes CDR1 MNHNS and CDR2 SASEGT. This CDR3 comprises 15 residues.

The rearrangement joins TRBV5-1 to TRBJ1-2, with 8 nucleotides matching TRBD1. V lost 6 bases, J lost 4 bases, and 14 bases stayed unmatched. Germline-derived CDR1 and CDR2 are SGHRS and YFSETQ. The CDR3 consists of 16 residues. The CDR3 nucleotides read TGCGCCAGCAACCTCGGACAGGGAGCCGCCGCCTATGGCTACACCTTC. Residues: CASNLGQGAAAYGYTF.